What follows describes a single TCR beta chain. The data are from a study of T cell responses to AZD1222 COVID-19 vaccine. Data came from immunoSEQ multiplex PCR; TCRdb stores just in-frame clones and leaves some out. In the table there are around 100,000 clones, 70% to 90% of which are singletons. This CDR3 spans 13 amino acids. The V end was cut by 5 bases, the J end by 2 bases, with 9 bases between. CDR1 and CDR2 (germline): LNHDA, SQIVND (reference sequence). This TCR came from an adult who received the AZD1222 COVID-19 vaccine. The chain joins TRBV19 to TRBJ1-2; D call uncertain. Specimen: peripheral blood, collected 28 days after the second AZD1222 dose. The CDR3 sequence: CASSYSNNYGYTF. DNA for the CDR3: TGTGCCAGTAGTTACAGCAACAACTATGGCTACACCTTC.